This TCR beta chain is from a study of response to subunit inactivated influenza vaccine (dated by TCRdb to the late 2010s). Some background on the complete study: Deep quantitative T cell receptor repertoire profiling was used in the study to track responses to a trivalent subunit inactivated influenza vaccine. Overall results and qualifications from the work: The authors proposed that each seasonal influenza vaccination may bring in only a limited number of new T cells.

Libraries were built with RT-PCR. Sequencing instrument: Illumina HiSeq 2500. The public reads were run again by TCRdb, first through fastp at Q25 and then through MiXCR, and only productive beta chains were kept. CDR3 protein duplicates are merged, each entry listing the most common genes and DNA. This sample is represented by roughly 290,000 distinct CDR3 sequences; 21% of them were singletons. The ten largest clones add up to roughly a tenth of the sample. V loses 6 bases of germline sequence and J loses 3 bases, and the interval between the two ends is 11 bases. Taken from cysteine to phenylalanine, the CDR3 has 13 residues. The sequence is cut down to CDR3 DNA, 39 bases in frame from base 1. The germline V gene specifies MDHEN as CDR1 and SYDVKM as CDR2. This clonotype was seen a handful of times. Its recognized antigen is unknown. Base quality data are lacking; no much larger clone is found one base away.

The sample in question was PBMCs from blood, obtained approximately 20 months after vaccination. The clonotype was recovered from a man in his fifties or sixties who received an inactivated influenza vaccine. Donor details come from another sample of the same person, matched by shared clones. The sequence joins TRBV28 to TRBJ1-2, with no confidently assigned D gene. The nucleotides are TGTGCCAGCAGGCCTGGACTACACTATGGCTACACCTTC. It specifies CASRPGLHYGYTF.